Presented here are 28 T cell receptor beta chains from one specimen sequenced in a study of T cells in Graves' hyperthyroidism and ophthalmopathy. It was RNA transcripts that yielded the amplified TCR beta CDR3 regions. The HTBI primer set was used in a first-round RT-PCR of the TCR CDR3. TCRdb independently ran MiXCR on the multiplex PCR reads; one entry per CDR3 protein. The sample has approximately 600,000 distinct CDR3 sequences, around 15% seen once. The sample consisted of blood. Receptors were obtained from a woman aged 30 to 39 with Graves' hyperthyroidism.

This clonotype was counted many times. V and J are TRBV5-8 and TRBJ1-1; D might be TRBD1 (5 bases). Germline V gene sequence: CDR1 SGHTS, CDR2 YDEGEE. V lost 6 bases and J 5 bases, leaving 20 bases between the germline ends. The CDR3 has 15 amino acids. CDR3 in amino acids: CASTVTGTLGTEAFF. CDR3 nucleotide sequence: TGTGCCAGCACCGTAACCGGGACCTTAGGGACTGAAGCTTTCTTT.

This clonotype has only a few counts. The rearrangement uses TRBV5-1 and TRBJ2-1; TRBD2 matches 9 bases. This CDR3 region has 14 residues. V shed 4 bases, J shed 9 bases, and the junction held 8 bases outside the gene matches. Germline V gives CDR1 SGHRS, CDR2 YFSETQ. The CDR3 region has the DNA TGCGCCAGCAGCCTTTCCGCGGGAGGGAGTGAGCAGTTCTTC. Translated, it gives CASSLSAGGSEQFF.

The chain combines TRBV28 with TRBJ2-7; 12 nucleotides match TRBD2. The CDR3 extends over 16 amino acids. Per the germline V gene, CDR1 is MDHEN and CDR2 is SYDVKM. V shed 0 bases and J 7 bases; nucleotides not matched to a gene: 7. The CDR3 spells CASSLWGLAGGWEQYF. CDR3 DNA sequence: TGTGCCAGCAGTTTATGGGGTCTAGCGGGAGGGTGGGAGCAGTACTTC.

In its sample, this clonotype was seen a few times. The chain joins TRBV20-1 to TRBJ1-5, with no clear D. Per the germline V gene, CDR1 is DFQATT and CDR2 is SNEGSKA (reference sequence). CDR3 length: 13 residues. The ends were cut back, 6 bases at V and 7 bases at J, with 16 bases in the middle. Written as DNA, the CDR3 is TGCAGTGCCCCGGCCCTGGGCGAGCAGCCCCAGCATTTT. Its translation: CSAPALGEQPQHF.

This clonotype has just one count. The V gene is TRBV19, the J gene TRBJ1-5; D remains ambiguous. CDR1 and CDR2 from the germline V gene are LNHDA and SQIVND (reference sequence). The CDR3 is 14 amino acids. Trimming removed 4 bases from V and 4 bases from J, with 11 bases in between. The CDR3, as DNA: TGTGCCAGTAGTAAGTCGGGTTGGAATCAGCCCCAGCATTTT. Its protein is CASSKSGWNQPQHF.

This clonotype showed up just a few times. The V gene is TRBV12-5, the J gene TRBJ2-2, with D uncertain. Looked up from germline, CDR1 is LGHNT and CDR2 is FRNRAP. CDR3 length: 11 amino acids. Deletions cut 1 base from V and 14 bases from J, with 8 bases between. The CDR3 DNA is TGTGCTAGTGGTTTGGCCAGAGAACTGTTTTTT. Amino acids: CASGLARELFF.

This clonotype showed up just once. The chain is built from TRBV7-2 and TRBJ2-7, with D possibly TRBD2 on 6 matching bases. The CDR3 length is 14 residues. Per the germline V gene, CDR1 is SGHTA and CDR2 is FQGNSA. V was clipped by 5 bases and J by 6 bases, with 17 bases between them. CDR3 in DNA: TGTGCCAGCAGCCCGGGACTCAGTTCACGCGAGCAGTACTTC. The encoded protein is CASSPGLSSREQYF.

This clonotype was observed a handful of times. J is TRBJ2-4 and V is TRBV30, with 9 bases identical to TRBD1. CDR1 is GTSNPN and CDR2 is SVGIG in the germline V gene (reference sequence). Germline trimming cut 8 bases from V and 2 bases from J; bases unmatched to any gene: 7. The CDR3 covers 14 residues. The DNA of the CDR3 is TGTGCCGGGGGGACAGGGCTATCCAAAAACATTCAGTACTTC. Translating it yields CAGGTGLSKNIQYF.

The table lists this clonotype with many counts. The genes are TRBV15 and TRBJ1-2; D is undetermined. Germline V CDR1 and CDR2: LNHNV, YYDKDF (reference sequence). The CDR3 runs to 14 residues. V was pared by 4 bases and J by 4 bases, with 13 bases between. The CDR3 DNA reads TGTGCCACCAGCAATAGGGCTATGAGCTATGGCTACACCTTC. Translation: CATSNRAMSYGYTF.

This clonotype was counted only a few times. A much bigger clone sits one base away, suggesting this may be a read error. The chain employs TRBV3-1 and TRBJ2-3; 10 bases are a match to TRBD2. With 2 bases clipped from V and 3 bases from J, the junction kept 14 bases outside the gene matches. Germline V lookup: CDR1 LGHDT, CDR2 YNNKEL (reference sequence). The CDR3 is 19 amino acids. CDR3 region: CASSQPGASGSWWTDTQYF. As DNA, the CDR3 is TGTGCCAGCAGCCAACCCGGGGCTAGCGGGAGCTGGTGGACAGATACGCAGTATTTT.

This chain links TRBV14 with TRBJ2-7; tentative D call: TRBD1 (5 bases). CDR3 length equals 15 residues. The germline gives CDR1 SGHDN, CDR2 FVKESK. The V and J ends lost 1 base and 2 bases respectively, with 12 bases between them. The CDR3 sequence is CASSQGWGLTYEQYF. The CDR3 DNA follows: TGTGCCAGCAGCCAAGGGTGGGGCCTTACCTACGAGCAGTACTTC.

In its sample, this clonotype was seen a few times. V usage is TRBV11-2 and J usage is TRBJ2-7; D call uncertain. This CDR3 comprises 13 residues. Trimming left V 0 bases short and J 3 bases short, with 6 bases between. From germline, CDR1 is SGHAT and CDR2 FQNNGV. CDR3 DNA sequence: TGTGCCAGCAGCTTAGATATTTACTACGAGCAGTACTTC. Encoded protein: CASSLDIYYEQYF.

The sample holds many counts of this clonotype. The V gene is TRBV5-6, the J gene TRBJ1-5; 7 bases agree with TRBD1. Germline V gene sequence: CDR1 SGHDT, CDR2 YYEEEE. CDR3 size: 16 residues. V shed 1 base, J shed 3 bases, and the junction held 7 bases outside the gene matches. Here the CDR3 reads CASSLTGTAINQPQHF. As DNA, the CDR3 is TGTGCCAGCAGCTTGACCGGGACAGCCATCAATCAGCCCCAGCATTTT.

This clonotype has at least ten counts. The CDR3 is CASSTTGTDYTF. The CDR3 DNA reads as TGTGCCAGCTCAACGACAGGGACCGACTACACCTTC. This chain links TRBV18 with TRBJ1-2; 7 nucleotides line up with TRBD1. The CDR3 extends over 12 amino acids. Germline assignment: CDR1 KGHSH and CDR2 LQKENI. J lost 10 bases, V lost 5 bases, and 7 bases had no gene match.

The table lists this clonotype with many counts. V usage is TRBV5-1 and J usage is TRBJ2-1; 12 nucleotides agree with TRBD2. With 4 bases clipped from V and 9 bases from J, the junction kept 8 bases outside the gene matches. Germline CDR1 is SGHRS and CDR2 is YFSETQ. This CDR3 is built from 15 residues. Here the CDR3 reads CASSKTSGSSGEQFF. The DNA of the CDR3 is TGCGCCAGCAGCAAGACTAGCGGGAGCTCCGGTGAGCAGTTCTTC.

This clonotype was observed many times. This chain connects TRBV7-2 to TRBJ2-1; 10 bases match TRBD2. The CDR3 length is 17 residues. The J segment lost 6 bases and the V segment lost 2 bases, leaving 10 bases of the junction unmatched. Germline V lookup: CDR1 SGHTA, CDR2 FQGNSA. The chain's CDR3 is CASSLRPGSGRVNEQFF. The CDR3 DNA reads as TGTGCCAGCAGCTTACGTCCAGGCAGCGGGAGGGTCAATGAGCAGTTCTTC.

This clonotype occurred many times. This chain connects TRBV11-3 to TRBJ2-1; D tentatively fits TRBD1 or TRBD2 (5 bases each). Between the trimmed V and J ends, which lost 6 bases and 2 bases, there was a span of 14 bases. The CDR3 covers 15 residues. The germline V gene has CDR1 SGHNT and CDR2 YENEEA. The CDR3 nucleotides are TGTGCCAGCAGTCTTGGTGGGGGACCCTACAATGAGCAGTTCTTC. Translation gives CASSLGGGPYNEQFF.

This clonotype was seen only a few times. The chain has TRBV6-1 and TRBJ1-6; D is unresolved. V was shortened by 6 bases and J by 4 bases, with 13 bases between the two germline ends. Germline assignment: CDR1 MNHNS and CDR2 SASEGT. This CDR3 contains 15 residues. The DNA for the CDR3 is TGTGCCAGCAGCCCAGGAGCGGCATATAATTCACCCCTCCACTTT. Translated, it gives CASSPGAAYNSPLHF.

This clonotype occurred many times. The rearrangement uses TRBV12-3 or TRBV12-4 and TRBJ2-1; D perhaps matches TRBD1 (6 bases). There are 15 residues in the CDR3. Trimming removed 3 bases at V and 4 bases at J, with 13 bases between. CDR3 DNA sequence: TGTGCCAGCAGTTTTAGTCAGGGGCTATACAATGAGCAGTTCTTC. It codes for CASSFSQGLYNEQFF.

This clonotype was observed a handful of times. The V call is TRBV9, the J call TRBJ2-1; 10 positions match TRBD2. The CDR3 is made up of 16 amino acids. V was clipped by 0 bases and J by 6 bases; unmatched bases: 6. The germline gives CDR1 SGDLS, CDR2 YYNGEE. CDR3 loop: CASSVAGASGSNEQFF. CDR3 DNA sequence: TGTGCCAGCAGCGTAGCTGGGGCTAGCGGGAGCAATGAGCAGTTCTTC.

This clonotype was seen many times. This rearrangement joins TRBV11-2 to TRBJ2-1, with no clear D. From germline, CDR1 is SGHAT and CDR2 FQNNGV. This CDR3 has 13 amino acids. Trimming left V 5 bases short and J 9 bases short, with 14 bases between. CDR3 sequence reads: CASSPRLLGEQFF. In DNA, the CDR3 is TGTGCCAGCAGCCCTCGTCTTTTGGGTGAGCAGTTCTTC.

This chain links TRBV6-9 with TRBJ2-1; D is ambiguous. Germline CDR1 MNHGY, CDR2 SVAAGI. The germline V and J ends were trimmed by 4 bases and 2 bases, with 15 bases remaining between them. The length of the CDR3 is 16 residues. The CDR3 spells CASSWAQDTPYNEQFF. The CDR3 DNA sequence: TGTGCCAGCAGTTGGGCCCAGGATACCCCCTACAATGAGCAGTTCTTC.

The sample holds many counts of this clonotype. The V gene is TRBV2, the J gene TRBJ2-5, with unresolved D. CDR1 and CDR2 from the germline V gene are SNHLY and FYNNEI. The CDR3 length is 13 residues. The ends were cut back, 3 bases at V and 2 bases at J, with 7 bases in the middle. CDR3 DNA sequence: TGTGCCAGCAGTGATTCAACTCAAGAGACCCAGTACTTC. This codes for CASSDSTQETQYF.

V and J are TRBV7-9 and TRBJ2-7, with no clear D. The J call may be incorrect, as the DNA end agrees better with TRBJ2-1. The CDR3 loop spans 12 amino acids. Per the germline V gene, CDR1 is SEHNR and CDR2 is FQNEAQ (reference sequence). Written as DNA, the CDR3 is TGTGCCAGCAGCGTGACGGGCTACGAGCAGTTCTTC. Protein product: CASSVTGYEQFF.

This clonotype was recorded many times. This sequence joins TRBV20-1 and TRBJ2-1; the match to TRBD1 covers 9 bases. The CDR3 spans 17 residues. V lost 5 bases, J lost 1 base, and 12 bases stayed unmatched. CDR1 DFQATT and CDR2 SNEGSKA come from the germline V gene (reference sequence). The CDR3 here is CSAPPTGGPLSYNEQFF. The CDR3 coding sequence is TGCAGTGCTCCACCCACAGGGGGCCCATTATCCTACAATGAGCAGTTCTTC.

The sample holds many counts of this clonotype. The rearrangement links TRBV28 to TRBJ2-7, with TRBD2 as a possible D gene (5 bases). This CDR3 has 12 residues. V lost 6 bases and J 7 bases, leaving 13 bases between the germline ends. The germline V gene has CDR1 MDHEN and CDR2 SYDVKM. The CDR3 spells CASRVRESEQYF. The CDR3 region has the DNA TGTGCCAGCAGGGTACGGGAAAGTGAGCAGTACTTC.

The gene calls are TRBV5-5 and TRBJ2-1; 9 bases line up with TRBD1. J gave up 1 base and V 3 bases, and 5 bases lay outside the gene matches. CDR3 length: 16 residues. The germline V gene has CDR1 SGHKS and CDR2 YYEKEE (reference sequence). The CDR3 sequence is CASSYPTGGSYNEQFF. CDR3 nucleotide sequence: TGTGCCAGCAGCTATCCGACAGGGGGATCCTACAATGAGCAGTTCTTC.

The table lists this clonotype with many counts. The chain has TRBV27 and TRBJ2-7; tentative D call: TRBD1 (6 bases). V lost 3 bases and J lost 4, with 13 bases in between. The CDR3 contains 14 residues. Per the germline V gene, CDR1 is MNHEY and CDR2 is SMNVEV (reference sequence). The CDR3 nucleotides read TGTGCCAGCAGTTTTGGACAGCTCCGTTACGAGCAGTACTTC. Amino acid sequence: CASSFGQLRYEQYF.